Shown below are 26 T cell receptor beta chains from a single sample sequenced in a study of T cell responses to AZD1222 COVID-19 vaccine (dated by TCRdb to about 2021). The library was produced with the immunoSEQ multiplex PCR assay. TCRdb took over this immuneACCESS table, retaining in-frame rearrangements with V and J assigned. Such tables are incomplete; in checked studies, under half of the missing clones stem from an unresolved V gene, and the remainder is unexplained. The sample includes roughly 130,000 clones, with more than 70% observed a single time. Together, the top ten hold more than 10% of the sample. Read against the paper, the sample's time point label means: baseline before first vaccination. The sequenced sample was peripheral blood, obtained on day 0 of AZD1222 vaccination. The receptor source for this set is an adult in good health.

The V and J genes are TRBV9 and TRBJ2-1, with no clear D. The length of the CDR3 is 17 residues. The germline V and J ends were trimmed by 2 bases and 1 base, with 16 bases remaining between them. CDR1 is SGDLS and CDR2 is YYNGEE in the germline V gene. DNA of the CDR3: TGTGCCAGCAGCGTTGGGCTTGATCAGAGATCCTACAATGAGCAGTTCTTC. Its translation is CASSVGLDQRSYNEQFF. Combining the CDR3 with reference TRBV9 and TRBJ2-1 gives the whole variable domain DSGVTQTPKHLITATGQRVTLRCSPRSGDLSVYWYQQSLDQGLQFLIQYYNGEERAKGNILERFSAQQFPDLHSELNLSSLELGDSALYFCASSVGLDQRSYNEQFFGPGTRLTVL.

This clone was picked up one time. The chain uses TRBV7-9 and TRBJ2-3; D might be TRBD2 (6 bases). Germline V gene lookup returns CDR1 SEHNR and CDR2 FQNEAQ (reference sequence). The V gene lost 3 bases and the J gene lost 2 bases, with 21 bases spanning the gap. This CDR3 has 18 amino acids. The CDR3: CASSFWAGAGRATDTQYF. The CDR3, as DNA: TGTGCCAGCAGCTTCTGGGCCGGGGCGGGGAGAGCCACAGATACGCAGTATTTT.

J is TRBJ2-7 and V is TRBV13, with TRBD2 identical over 9 bases. The V gene's germline CDR1 is PRHDT and CDR2 FYEKMQ (reference sequence). With V trimmed by 3 bases and J by 6 bases, 6 bases remained unmatched. The CDR3 has 14 residues. The CDR3: CASSFRLAGTEQYF. The CDR3 DNA follows: TGTGCCAGCAGCTTTCGTCTAGCGGGAACCGAGCAGTACTTC.

V is TRBV12-3 or TRBV12-4 and J is TRBJ2-7; the match to TRBD1 covers 7 bases. After removal of 6 bases from V and 3 bases from J, the junction contained 5 bases not matched to a gene. The CDR3 is 13 residues long. CDR3: CASSGDSRYEQYF. The CDR3 DNA follows: TGTGCCAGCAGCGGGGACAGCCGCTACGAGCAGTACTTC.

This chain joins TRBV24-1 and TRBJ2-7; D call uncertain. V was trimmed by 5 bases and J by 1 base, leaving 11 bases between them. This CDR3 has 14 amino acids. Germline V CDR1 and CDR2: KGHDR, SFDVKD. This chain's CDR3 is CATSGPGRSYEQYF. The CDR3, as DNA: TGTGCCACCAGTGGCCCAGGCAGATCCTACGAGCAGTACTTC.

The rearrangement uses TRBV5-5 and TRBJ1-5; a possible D gene is TRBD1 (5 bases). Germline loops: CDR1 SGHKS, CDR2 YYEKEE (reference sequence). CDR3 length equals 16 residues. Trimming cost V 0 bases and J 4 bases, with 14 bases left between them. This CDR3 is CASSLDHRPTNQPQHF. CDR3 nucleotides: TGTGCCAGCAGCTTGGATCACAGGCCGACTAATCAGCCCCAGCATTTT.

J is TRBJ2-1 and V is TRBV10-1, with 8 nucleotides matching TRBD1. From germline, CDR1 is WNHNN and CDR2 SYGVQD (reference sequence). The V and J ends lost 4 bases and 4 bases, in that order; junction bases with no gene match: 0. This CDR3 is built from 13 residues. The CDR3 sequence is CASSGTGYNEQFF. The CDR3 coding sequence is TGCGCCAGCAGTGGGACAGGGTACAATGAGCAGTTCTTC.

The chain links TRBV18 to TRBJ1-3; TRBD1 is a possible D gene (5 bases). This CDR3 spans 13 amino acids. V was trimmed by 5 bases and J by 5 bases, leaving 10 bases between them. Germline-derived CDR1 and CDR2 are KGHSH and LQKENI. The CDR3 DNA reads TGTGCCAGCTCATTGACAGAAAGAAACACCATATATTTT. As protein: CASSLTERNTIYF.

V gene TRBV7-8 combines with J gene TRBJ2-7, with D tentatively TRBD1 (6 bases). This CDR3 comprises 13 residues. Per germline, CDR1 SGHVS and CDR2 FQNEAQ. The ends were cut back, 1 base at V and 5 bases at J, with 9 bases in the middle. This chain's CDR3 is CASSLDRVDEQYF. The CDR3, as DNA: TGTGCCAGCAGCTTAGACAGGGTAGACGAGCAGTACTTC.

The V gene is TRBV5-1, the J gene TRBJ1-2; D possibly corresponds to TRBD1 (6 bases). Germline lookup yields CDR1 SGHRS and CDR2 YFSETQ. The CDR3 sequence is 15 residues long. Trimming stripped 0 bases from V and 6 bases from J, with 15 bases between. DNA of the CDR3: TGCGCCAGCAGCTTGGCTCAGGGGTTGAAGAATGGCTACACCTTC. Protein: CASSLAQGLKNGYTF.

V is TRBV27 and J is TRBJ1-6; 10 bases fit TRBD1. The CDR3 runs to 15 residues. Germline V gene sequence: CDR1 MNHEY, CDR2 SMNVEV (reference sequence). V gave up 6 bases and J gave up 9 bases; unmatched junction bases: 8. CDR3 sequence reads: CASSVDRGPFSPLHF. The CDR3 coding sequence is TGTGCCAGCAGCGTTGACAGGGGGCCATTTTCACCCCTCCACTTT.

The rearrangement uses TRBV7-3 and TRBJ1-1, with D uncertain. This CDR3 has 13 amino acids. Trimming left V 4 bases short and J 3 bases short, with 9 bases between. CDR1 is SGHTA and CDR2 is FQGTGA in the germline V gene. CDR3 residues: CASSSGSDTEAFF. The CDR3 DNA reads as TGTGCCAGCAGCTCGGGCAGCGACACTGAAGCTTTCTTT.

The rearrangement links TRBV5-1 to TRBJ1-1; 12 nucleotides align to TRBD1. Germline values: CDR1 SGHRS, CDR2 YFSETQ. The ends lost 4 bases at V and 4 bases at J; junction bases unmatched: 8. CDR3 size: 16 residues. The CDR3 coding sequence is TGCGCCAGCAGCCCGACCGGGACAGGGGGCCGCACTGAAGCTTTCTTT. Translating gives CASSPTGTGGRTEAFF.

The chain recombines TRBV28 with TRBJ2-7; D is uncertain. V gave up 4 bases and J gave up 0 bases, with 10 bases separating them. This CDR3 contains 14 residues. Germline V gene data show CDR1 as MDHEN and CDR2 as SYDVKM. The CDR3 sequence is CASSSGANSYEQYF. CDR3 in DNA: TGTGCCAGCAGTTCGGGCGCAAACTCCTACGAGCAGTACTTC.

In this sample, this clone turned up many times. The rearrangement joins TRBV6-1 to TRBJ2-5, with 9 positions matching TRBD2. After removal of 0 bases from V and 2 bases from J, the junction contained 1 base not matched to a gene. Germline CDR1 reads MNHNS; CDR2 reads SASEGT. This CDR3 has 15 residues. The CDR3 DNA is TGTGCCAGCAGTGAAGCTAGCGGGGGTCAAGAGACCCAGTACTTC. Residues: CASSEASGGQETQYF.

The genes are TRBV5-3 and TRBJ2-7; unclear D gene. TRBV5-3 is an ORF; its function is uncertain. There are 11 residues in the CDR3. V was cut by 0 bases and J by 5 bases, with 3 bases left in between. CDR3 bases: TGTGCCAGAAGCTTGGCCCACGAGCAGTACTTC. It is translated as CARSLAHEQYF.

This sequence joins TRBV24-1 and TRBJ2-5; possible D gene TRBD1, 6 bases. Trimming removed 12 bases at V and 2 bases at J, with 12 bases between. The CDR3 runs 12 residues. CDR1 KGHDR and CDR2 SFDVKD come from the germline V gene. The CDR3 protein is CASLGGQETQYF. CDR3 DNA sequence: TGTGCCTCCCTAGGGGGTCAAGAGACCCAGTACTTC.

The rearrangement links TRBV13 to TRBJ2-5; 8 positions agree with TRBD2. Germline CDR1 PRHDT, CDR2 FYEKMQ (reference sequence). CDR3 size: 14 residues. Trimming removed 1 base from V and 3 bases from J; junction bases left unmatched: 1. DNA of the CDR3: TGTGCCAGCAGCTTAGCGGGGGGGAAAGAGACCCAGTACTTC. This encodes CASSLAGGKETQYF.

The chain combines TRBV7-9 with TRBJ1-1; tentatively, D is TRBD1 (5 bases). CDR3 length: 17 residues. Germline values: CDR1 SEHNR, CDR2 FQNEAQ (reference sequence). V gave up 3 bases and J gave up 10 bases, with 27 bases separating them. In nucleotides, the CDR3 is TGTGCCAGCAGCTTTATTTCGACTCCGACAGTCAGCGAATCAGCTTTCTTT. Translation gives CASSFISTPTVSESAFF.

V is TRBV10-3 and J is TRBJ1-1, with D possibly matching TRBD1 (6 bases). Germline-derived CDR1 and CDR2 are ENHRY and SYGVKD. The CDR3 contains 15 residues. V was trimmed by 4 bases and J by 4 bases, leaving 16 bases between them. The CDR3 is CAISGAGADGTEAFF. In nucleotides, the CDR3 is TGTGCCATCAGTGGAGCAGGGGCGGACGGCACTGAAGCTTTCTTT.

The chain couples TRBV5-1 to TRBJ1-1; tentatively, D is TRBD1 (6 bases). Germline CDR1 and CDR2: SGHRS and YFSETQ. Trimming pared 0 bases from V and 3 bases from J, leaving 15 bases between. CDR3 size: 16 residues. CDR3 sequence: CASSLAQTGGDTEAFF. As DNA, the CDR3 is TGCGCCAGCAGCTTGGCCCAGACAGGAGGGGACACTGAAGCTTTCTTT.

The chain couples TRBV7-2 to TRBJ1-6, with D perhaps matching TRBD1 (5 bases). This CDR3 comprises 15 residues. V was pared by 0 bases and J by 7 bases, with 10 bases between. Germline V gene sequence: CDR1 SGHTA, CDR2 FQGNSA. The CDR3 sequence is CASSLAMGENSPLHF. DNA of the CDR3: TGTGCCAGCAGCTTAGCTATGGGGGAGAATTCACCCCTCCACTTT. The whole variable domain, remainder taken from reference TRBV7-2 and TRBJ1-6, is GAGVSQSPSNKVTEKGKDVELRCDPISGHTALYWYRQSLGQGLEFLIYFQGNSAPDKSGLPSDRFSAERTGGSVSTLTIQRTQQEDSAVYLCASSLAMGENSPLHFGNGTRLTVT.

This clone came up once. The chain carries TRBV27 and TRBJ2-1; the D gene is possibly TRBD1 (6 bases). CDR1 is MNHEY and CDR2 is SMNVEV in the germline V gene (reference sequence). The CDR3 spans 13 residues. Trimming left V 10 bases short and J 5 bases short, with 15 bases between. Written as DNA, the CDR3 is TGTGCCACCTCGTTAGGGGGACACAATGAGCAGTTCTTC. Translating it yields CATSLGGHNEQFF.

This clone came up a few times. The V call is TRBV11-1, the J call TRBJ1-6; TRBD1 might be the D (6 bases). Germline V gene lookup returns CDR1 SGHAT and CDR2 FQDESV (reference sequence). V dropped 3 bases and J dropped 9 bases, with 18 bases sitting between them. The CDR3 has 16 amino acids. CDR3 amino acids: CASSFRTVQLGSPLHF. DNA for the CDR3: TGTGCCAGCAGCTTCAGGACAGTCCAACTCGGTTCACCCCTCCACTTT.

The genes are TRBV6-5 and TRBJ1-5; 7 bases are shared with TRBD1. Germline assignment: CDR1 MNHEY and CDR2 SVGAGI. V shed 7 bases and J 4 bases; nucleotides not matched to a gene: 7. The CDR3 has 14 residues. CDR3 sequence (DNA): TGTGCCAGCATCAGGGACAGCACAAATCAGCCCCAGCATTTT. This sequence encodes CASIRDSTNQPQHF.

The chain is built from TRBV14 and TRBJ2-2; D not certain. CDR1 is SGHDN and CDR2 is FVKESK in the germline V gene. The V end was cut by 5 bases, the J end by 4 bases, with 17 bases between. This CDR3 has 16 residues. The CDR3 region is CASSDTRWGFTGELFF. Here the CDR3 DNA reads TGTGCCAGCAGCGATACGCGTTGGGGATTCACCGGGGAGCTGTTTTTT.